Listed below are T cell receptor beta chains from one sample, sequenced in a study of tumor-infiltrating lymphocytes in primary liver carcinoma. TCRdb independently ran MiXCR on the multiplex PCR reads; one entry per CDR3 protein. The data show some 51,000 distinct CDR3 sequences, about 68% seen once. Sequenced sample: liver tumor tissue from sampling region 3. All receptors derive from a man aged 40-55 years with primary liver carcinoma and hepatitis B virus infection. The CDR3 runs from the conserved cysteine through the conserved F or W. D genes are given only for firm matches. Clone size is stated in some rows and not others, as once, few, many or a class when expanded.

d_call	v_call	j_call	clone_size	cdr3_nt	cdr3_aa
NA	TRBV6-5	TRBJ2-7	NA	TGTGCCAGCAGTCCATCATCCCTCCCAAGGGGATACGAGCAGTACTTC	CASSPSSLPRGYEQYF
NA	TRBV13	TRBJ1-1	NA	TGTGCCAGCAGCTTCGAACAGGGAGCTTCCTTT	CASSFEQGASF
TRBD1	TRBV11-2	TRBJ1-1	NA	TGTGCCAGCAGCCGGGGGGGCAGGGGGGCGGCTAGCGACACTGAAGCTTTCTTT	CASSRGGRGAASDTEAFF
NA	TRBV4-1	TRBJ2-1	once	TGCGCCAGCGGCCAAGGAATGGGGCCCTACGAGCAGTTCTTC	CASGQGMGPYEQFF
TRBD1	TRBV28	TRBJ1-2	NA	TGTGCTAGCAGCCCGGGACAGGGTTTCTATGTCTACACCTTC	CASSPGQGFYVYTF
TRBD2	TRBV10-2	TRBJ2-5	NA	TGCGTCAGCAAAGAGACTAGCGGGGCGGGGACCCAGTACTTC	CVSKETSGAGTQYF
NA	TRBV7-9	TRBJ2-3	NA	TGTGCCAGCAGCCCCTCGGCTACGCAGTATTTT	CASSPSATQYF
TRBD1	TRBV12-5	TRBJ1-1	medium-sized	TGTGCTAGTGGTTTAGGACAGGGCGAGGCTTTCTTT	CASGLGQGEAFF
NA	TRBV7-8	TRBJ2-1	NA	TGTGCCAGCAGGCCTAGCGGTTCCCCTCTCGGGGGGCAGCTCTTC	CASRPSGSPLGGQLF
NA	TRBV5-5	TRBJ2-5	NA	TGTGCCAGCAGCTTGGGGCTATCAAGAGGGTGCCGAGAGACCCAGTACTTC	CASSLGLSRGCRETQYF
TRBD1	TRBV29-1	TRBJ2-5	NA	TGCAGCGCCAGGACAGGTAAAGAGTCCCAGTACTTC	CSARTGKESQYF
NA	TRBV12-3/TRBV12-4	TRBJ2-1	NA	TGTGCCAGCAGTTTCCGGGACACTACCTATAATGAGCAGTTCTTC	CASSFRDTTYNEQFF
TRBD2	TRBV11-2	TRBJ2-3	medium-sized	TGTGCCAGCAGCTTGAAGGGACTAGACGCCCTTAGCACAGATACGCAGTATTTT	CASSLKGLDALSTDTQYF
NA	TRBV6-2/TRBV6-3	TRBJ1-1	NA	TGTGCCAGCAGTTACTCCCTTGCCACCGAAGCTTTCTTT	CASSYSLATEAFF
TRBD2	TRBV6-5	TRBJ2-5	NA	TGTGCCAGTAGGACTAGCCGGAGAGTCCAAGAGACCCAGTACTTC	CASRTSRRVQETQYF
TRBD1	TRBV10-3	TRBJ1-5	NA	TGTGCCATCAGTACGGGACAGGGCAATCAACCCCAGCATTTT	CAISTGQGNQPQHF
NA	TRBV11-2	TRBJ2-1	NA	TGTGCCAGCAGCTTAAATGATGCCTATAAGCGATTCTTC	CASSLNDAYKRFF
NA	TRBV12-3/TRBV12-4	TRBJ1-1	NA	TGTGCCAGCAGTTTAATTGGGGAACGCACTGAGACTTTCTTT	CASSLIGERTETFF
NA	TRBV11-2	TRBJ2-7	NA	TGTGCCAGCAGCTTCGGAGTTCCTCGGATCAGGCAGTACTTC	CASSFGVPRIRQYF
NA	TRBV5-5	TRBJ2-5	NA	TGTGCCAGCAGCTTGGGGCTAGTAAGACTGTACCAAGAGACCCAGTACTTC	CASSLGLVRLYQETQYF
NA	TRBV4-1	TRBJ2-3	NA	TGCGCCAGTAGCCAAGCAGGGGCAGATACGCAGTATTTT	CASSQAGADTQYF
NA	TRBV6-2/TRBV6-3	TRBJ2-3	many	TGTGCCAGCAGTTTTCCAGATACGCAGTATTTT	CASSFPDTQYF
NA	TRBV10-3	TRBJ1-6	NA	TGTGCCATCAGTGGAGGGCAAGAGGGCTCACCCCCCCACTTT	CAISGGQEGSPPHF
TRBD2	TRBV4-1	TRBJ2-4	NA	TGCGCCAGCAGCCAAGATTCGGGGGGGAGTAGCCCTGCCATAAACATTCACTACTTC	CASSQDSGGSSPAINIHYF
TRBD1	TRBV19	TRBJ1-2	NA	TGTGCCAGTAGTCCCCGGACAGGGACTAACTATGGCTACACCTTC	CASSPRTGTNYGYTF
NA	TRBV6-1	TRBJ1-5	many	TGTGCCAGCAGTGAAGTTTTAGGACCGAGCCAGCCCCAGCATTTT	CASSEVLGPSQPQHF
NA	TRBV18	TRBJ2-6	few	TGTGCCAGCTCACTTACCACCTCTGGGACCAACGTCCTGACTTTC	CASSLTTSGTNVLTF
NA	TRBV10-3	TRBJ2-1	many	TGTGCCATCAGTGAGCACCCCGAGGGTGAGCAGTTCTTC	CAISEHPEGEQFF
NA	TRBV6-5	TRBJ1-1	NA	TGTGTCAGCAGCCGCATGATCGGACCGCAGTCGGGCACTGGAGCTTTCTTT	CVSSRMIGPQSGTGAFF
TRBD2	TRBV29-1	TRBJ2-1	NA	TGCAGTGTTTCCGGGACTAGCGGGCGCATCTTCTACAATGAGCAGTTCTTC	CSVSGTSGRIFYNEQFF
NA	TRBV6-5	TRBJ2-7	once	TGTGCCACCAGTGAGGAAGGGCGGATCTACGAGCAGTACTTC	CATSEEGRIYEQYF
NA	TRBV11-2	TRBJ2-1	NA	TGTGCCAACAGCCCGGAGTACGATGAGCTGTTCTTC	CANSPEYDELFF
NA	TRBV4-1	TRBJ2-7	NA	TGTGCCAGCAGCCTCTACGGAGAGGGCCACGAGAAGTACTTC	CASSLYGEGHEKYF
NA	TRBV5-1	TRBJ2-1	NA	TGCGCCAGCAGCCCCACTGGGGCAGTAAGCAGTGAGCAGTTCTTC	CASSPTGAVSSEQFF
NA	TRBV28	TRBJ2-7	many	TGTGCCATTCAGACAGCCAGAACTTCCTACGAGCAGTACTTC	CAIQTARTSYEQYF
NA	TRBV10-1	TRBJ2-1	few	TGCGTCAGCAGTGGGAAGCGCGGTTCCTACAATGAGCAGTTCTTC	CVSSGKRGSYNEQFF
NA	TRBV14	TRBJ1-2	NA	TGTGCCGGCAGCCACACCAGCTTAGGCAGTTCTAACTACGGCTACACCTTC	CAGSHTSLGSSNYGYTF
TRBD2	TRBV11-1	TRBJ2-1	NA	TGTGCTAGCAGCCCCCAACTAGCGGGGGCAGACAATGAGGAGTTCTTC	CASSPQLAGADNEEFF
TRBD1	TRBV5-5	TRBJ2-7	NA	TGTGTCAGCAGCTTGGTTACAGGGGGCTCCAACTACGAGCAGTACTTC	CVSSLVTGGSNYEQYF
NA	TRBV11-2	TRBJ1-4	NA	TGTGCCAGCAGATTTGAGGTTGTGGACGAAGAACTGTTTTTT	CASRFEVVDEELFF
TRBD1	TRBV6-6	TRBJ1-6	many	TGTGCCAGCAGTTACTCCGGGACAGGGGATTCACCCCTCCACTTT	CASSYSGTGDSPLHF